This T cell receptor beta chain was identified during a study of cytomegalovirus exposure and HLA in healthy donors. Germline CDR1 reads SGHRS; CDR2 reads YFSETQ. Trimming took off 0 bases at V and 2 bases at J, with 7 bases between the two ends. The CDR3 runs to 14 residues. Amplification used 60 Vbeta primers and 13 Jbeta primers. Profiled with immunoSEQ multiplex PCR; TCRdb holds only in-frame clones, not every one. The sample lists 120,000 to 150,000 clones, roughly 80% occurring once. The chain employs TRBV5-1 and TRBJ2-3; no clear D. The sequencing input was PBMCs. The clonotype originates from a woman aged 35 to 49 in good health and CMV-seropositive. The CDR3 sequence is CASSLDQATDTQYF. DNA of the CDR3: TGCGCCAGCAGCTTGGATCAGGCCACAGATACGCAGTATTTT. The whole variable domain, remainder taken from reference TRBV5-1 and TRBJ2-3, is KAGVTQTPRYLIKTRGQQVTLSCSPISGHRSVSWYQQTPGQGLQFLFEYFSETQRNKGNFPGRFSGRQFSNSRSEMNVSTLELGDSALYLCASSLDQATDTQYFGPGTRLTVL.